In its sample, the clone carrying this T cell receptor (beta chain) was seen many times. The cDNA was synthesized by 5'RACE incorporating 10-nucleotide random UMIs. One entry per CDR3 protein, called by TCRdb with MiXCR from the 5' RACE reads. Of tens of thousands of distinct CDR3 sequences in the sample, approximately 17% were seen once. Volunteers from a blood bank in Maryland, USA, made up the healthy controls. The data were taken from a study of neurological immune-mediated disorders. The V end was cut by 4 bases, the J end by 2 bases, with 12 bases between. Germline CDR1 and CDR2: SGDLS and YYNGEE. This CDR3 has 15 residues.

V usage is TRBV9 and J usage is TRBJ2-2; D perhaps matches TRBD1 (6 bases). Sequences were obtained from PBMCs. This sequence originates from a middle-aged woman in good health. Here the CDR3 reads CASSLSGVNTGELFF. The CDR3, as DNA: TGTGCCAGCAGCTTATCAGGGGTTAACACCGGGGAGCTGTTTTTT. Together with reference TRBV9 and TRBJ2-2, the CDR3 gives the full variable domain: DSGVTQTPKHLITATGQRVTLRCSPRSGDLSVYWYQQSLDQGLQFLIQYYNGEERAKGNILERFSAQQFPDLHSELNLSSLELGDSALYFCASSLSGVNTGELFFGEGSRLTVL.